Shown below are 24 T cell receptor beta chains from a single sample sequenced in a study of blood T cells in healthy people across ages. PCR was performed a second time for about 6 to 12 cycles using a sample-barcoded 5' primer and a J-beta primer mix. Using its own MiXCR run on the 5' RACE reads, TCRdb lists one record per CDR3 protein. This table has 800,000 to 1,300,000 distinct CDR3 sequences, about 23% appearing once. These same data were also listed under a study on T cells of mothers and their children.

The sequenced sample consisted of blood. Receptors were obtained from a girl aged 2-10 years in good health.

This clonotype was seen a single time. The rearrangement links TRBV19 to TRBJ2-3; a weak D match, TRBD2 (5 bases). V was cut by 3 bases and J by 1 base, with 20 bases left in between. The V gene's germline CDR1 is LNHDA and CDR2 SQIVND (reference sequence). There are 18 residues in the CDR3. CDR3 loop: CASSISASAGGGTDTQYF. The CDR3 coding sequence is TGTGCCAGTAGTATTTCAGCGTCCGCGGGTGGAGGCACAGATACGCAGTATTTT.

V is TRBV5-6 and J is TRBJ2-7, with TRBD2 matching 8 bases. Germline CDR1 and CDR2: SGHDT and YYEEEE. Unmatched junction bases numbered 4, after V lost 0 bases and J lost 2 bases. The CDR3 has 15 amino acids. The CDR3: CASSLALAGTYEQYF. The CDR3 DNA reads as TGTGCCAGCAGCTTGGCGCTAGCGGGTACCTACGAGCAGTACTTC.

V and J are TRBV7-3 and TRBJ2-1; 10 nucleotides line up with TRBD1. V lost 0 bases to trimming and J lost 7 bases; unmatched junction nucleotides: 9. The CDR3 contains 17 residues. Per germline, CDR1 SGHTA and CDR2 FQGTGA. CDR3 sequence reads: CASSLTRGDRGINEQFF. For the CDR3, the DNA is TGTGCCAGCAGCTTAACAAGGGGGGACAGGGGAATTAATGAGCAGTTCTTC.

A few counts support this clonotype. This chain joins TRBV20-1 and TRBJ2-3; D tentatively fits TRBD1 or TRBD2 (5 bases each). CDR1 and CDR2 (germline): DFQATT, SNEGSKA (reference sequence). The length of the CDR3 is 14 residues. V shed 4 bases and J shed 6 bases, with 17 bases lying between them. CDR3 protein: CSATDSRGSDTQYF. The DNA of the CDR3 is TGCAGTGCTACCGACAGCCGAGGGTCCGATACGCAGTATTTT.

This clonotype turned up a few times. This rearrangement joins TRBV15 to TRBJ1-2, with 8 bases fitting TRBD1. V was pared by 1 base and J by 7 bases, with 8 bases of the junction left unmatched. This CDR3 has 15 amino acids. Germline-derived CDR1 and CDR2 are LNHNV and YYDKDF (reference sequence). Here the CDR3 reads CATSRGQGAMTGYTF. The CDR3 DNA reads TGTGCCACCAGCAGAGGTCAGGGGGCAATGACTGGCTACACCTTC.

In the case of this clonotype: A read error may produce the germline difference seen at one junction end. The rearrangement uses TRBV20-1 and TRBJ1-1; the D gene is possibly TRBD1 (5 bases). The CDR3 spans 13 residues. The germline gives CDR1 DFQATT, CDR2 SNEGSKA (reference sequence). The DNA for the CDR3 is TGCAGCGCTAGCGGGGGGGAAGAGACTGAAGCTTTCTTT. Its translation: CSASGGEETEAFF.

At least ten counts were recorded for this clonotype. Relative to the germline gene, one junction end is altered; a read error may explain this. CDR3 amino acids: CASSQTGDEQFF. In DNA form, the CDR3 reads TGTGCCAGCAGCCAAACAGGGGATGAGCAGTTCTTC. J is TRBJ2-1 and V is TRBV4-1; 7 bases are a match to TRBD1. The CDR3 covers 12 residues. From germline, CDR1 is MGHRA and CDR2 YSYEKL.

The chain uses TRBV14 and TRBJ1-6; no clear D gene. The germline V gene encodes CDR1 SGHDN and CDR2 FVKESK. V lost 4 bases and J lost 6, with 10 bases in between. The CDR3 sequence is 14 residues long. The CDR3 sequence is CASSRRTVNSPLHF. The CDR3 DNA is TGTGCCAGCAGCCGAAGGACGGTTAATTCACCCCTCCACTTT.

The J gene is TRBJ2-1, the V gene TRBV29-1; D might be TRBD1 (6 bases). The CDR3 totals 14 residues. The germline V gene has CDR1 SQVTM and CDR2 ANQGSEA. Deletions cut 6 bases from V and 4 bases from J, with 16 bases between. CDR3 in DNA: TGCAGCGTCGATCTGGGGGCCCCTTACAATGAGCAGTTCTTC. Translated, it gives CSVDLGAPYNEQFF.

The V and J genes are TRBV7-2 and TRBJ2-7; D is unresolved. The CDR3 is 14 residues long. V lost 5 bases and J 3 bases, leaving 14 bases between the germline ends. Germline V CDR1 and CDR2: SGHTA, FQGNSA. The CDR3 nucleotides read TGTGCCAGCAGCATGGAGATGGGCCTCTACGAGCAGTACTTC. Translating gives CASSMEMGLYEQYF.

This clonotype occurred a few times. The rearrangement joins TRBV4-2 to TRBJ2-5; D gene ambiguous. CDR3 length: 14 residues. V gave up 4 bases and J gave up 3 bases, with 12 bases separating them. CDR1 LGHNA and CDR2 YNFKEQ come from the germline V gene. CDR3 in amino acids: CASSLAQRKETQYF. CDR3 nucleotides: TGTGCCAGCAGCCTAGCCCAGAGGAAAGAGACCCAGTACTTC.

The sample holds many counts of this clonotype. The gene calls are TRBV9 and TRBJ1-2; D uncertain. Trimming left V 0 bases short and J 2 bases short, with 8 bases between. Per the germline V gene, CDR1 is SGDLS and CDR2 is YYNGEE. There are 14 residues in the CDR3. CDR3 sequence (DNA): TGTGCCAGCAGCGTAGAGTCGGCGAACTATGGCTACACCTTC. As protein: CASSVESANYGYTF.

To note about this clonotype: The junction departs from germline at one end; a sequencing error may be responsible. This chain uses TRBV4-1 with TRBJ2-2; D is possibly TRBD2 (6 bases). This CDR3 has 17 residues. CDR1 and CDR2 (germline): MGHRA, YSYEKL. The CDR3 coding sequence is TGCGCCAGCAGCCAAGAAAAGGGACTTCTTGGGACCGGGGAGCCGTTTTTT. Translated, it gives CASSQEKGLLGTGEPFF.

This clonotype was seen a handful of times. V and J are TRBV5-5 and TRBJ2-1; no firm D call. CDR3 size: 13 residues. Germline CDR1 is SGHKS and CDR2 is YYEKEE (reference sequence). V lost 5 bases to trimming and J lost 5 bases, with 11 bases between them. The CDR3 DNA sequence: TGTGCCAGCAGTTTTCAGAGTCACAATGAGCAGTTCTTC. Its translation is CASSFQSHNEQFF.

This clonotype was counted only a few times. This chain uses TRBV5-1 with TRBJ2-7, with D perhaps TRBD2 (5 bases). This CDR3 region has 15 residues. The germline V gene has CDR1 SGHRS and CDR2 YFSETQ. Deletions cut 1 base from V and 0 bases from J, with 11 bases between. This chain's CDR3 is CASSLSGKSSYEQYF. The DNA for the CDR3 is TGCGCCAGCAGCTTGTCCGGGAAGAGCTCCTACGAGCAGTACTTC.

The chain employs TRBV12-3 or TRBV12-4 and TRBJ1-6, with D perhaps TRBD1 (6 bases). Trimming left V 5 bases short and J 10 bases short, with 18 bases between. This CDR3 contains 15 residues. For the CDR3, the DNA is TGTGCCAGCAGTCCAAGACAGGTCGGCAGCTCACCCCTCCACTTT. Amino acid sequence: CASSPRQVGSSPLHF.

This chain's CDR3 is CASSLVSGLDTGELFF. The CDR3, as DNA: TGTGCCAGCAGTTTAGTTTCAGGGCTCGACACCGGGGAGCTGTTTTTT. The rearrangement uses TRBV12-3 or TRBV12-4 and TRBJ2-2; weak D call: TRBD1 (5 bases). The V and J ends lost 1 base and 3 bases respectively, with 12 bases between them. This CDR3 region has 16 residues.

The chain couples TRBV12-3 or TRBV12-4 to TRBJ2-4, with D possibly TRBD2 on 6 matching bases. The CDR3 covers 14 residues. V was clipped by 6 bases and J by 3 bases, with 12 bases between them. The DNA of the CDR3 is TGTGCCAGCAGGGCTACTAGCTACAAAAACATTCAGTACTTC. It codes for CASRATSYKNIQYF.

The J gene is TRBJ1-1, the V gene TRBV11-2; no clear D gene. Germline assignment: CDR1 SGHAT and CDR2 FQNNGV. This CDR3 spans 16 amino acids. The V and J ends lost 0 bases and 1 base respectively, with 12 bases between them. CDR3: CASSLDEVTGNTEAFF. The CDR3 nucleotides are TGTGCCAGCAGCTTAGATGAGGTCACCGGGAACACTGAAGCTTTCTTT.

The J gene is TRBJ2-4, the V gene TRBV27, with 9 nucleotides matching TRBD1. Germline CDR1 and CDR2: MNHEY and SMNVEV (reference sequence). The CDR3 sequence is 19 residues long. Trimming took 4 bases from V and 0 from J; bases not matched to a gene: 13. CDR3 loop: CASSSDWTGADLAKNIQYF. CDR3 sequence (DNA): TGTGCCAGCAGTTCGGACTGGACAGGGGCTGATCTAGCCAAAAACATTCAGTACTTC.

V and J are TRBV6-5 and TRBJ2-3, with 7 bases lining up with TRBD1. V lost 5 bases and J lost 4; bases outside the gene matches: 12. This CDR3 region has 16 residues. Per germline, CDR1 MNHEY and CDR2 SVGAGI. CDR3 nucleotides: TGTGCCAGCAGTAGAGGGACAGACCGTAGGGCAGATACGCAGTATTTT. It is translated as CASSRGTDRRADTQYF.

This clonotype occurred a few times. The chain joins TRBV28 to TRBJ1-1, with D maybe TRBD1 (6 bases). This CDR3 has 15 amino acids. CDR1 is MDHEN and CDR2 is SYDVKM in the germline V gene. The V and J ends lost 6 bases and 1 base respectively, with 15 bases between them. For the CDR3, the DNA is TGTGCCAGCAGCCCCCCAGGGGTGTGGAACACTGAAGCTTTCTTT. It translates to CASSPPGVWNTEAFF.

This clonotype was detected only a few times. Here the CDR3 DNA reads TGTGCCAGCATAGAAGGAGGGCGGGAACCCGATACGCAGTATTTT. Translating it yields CASIEGGREPDTQYF. The chain combines TRBV25-1 with TRBJ2-3; a possible D gene is TRBD2 (6 bases). With 7 bases removed from V and 6 bases from J, the gap between germline ends came to 20 bases. Germline CDR1 reads MGHDK; CDR2 reads SYGVNS. The CDR3 totals 15 residues.

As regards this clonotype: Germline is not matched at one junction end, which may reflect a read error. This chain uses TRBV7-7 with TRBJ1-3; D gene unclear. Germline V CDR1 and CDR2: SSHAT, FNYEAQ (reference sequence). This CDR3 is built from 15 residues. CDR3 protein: CASSSAAEAGNTIYF. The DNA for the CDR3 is TGTGCTAGCAGCTCCGCAGCGGAAGCTGGAAACACCATATATTTT.